This is a list of T cell receptor beta chains from one sample in a study of blood T cell repertoires in COVID-19. Some clones are missing from TCRdb's copy, which holds only in-frame ones; the method was immunoSEQ multiplex PCR. Of about 180,000 clones listed, 87% are singletons. Sequencing used peripheral blood. The receptors stem from a man aged 35 to 55 with active or convalescent COVID-19. CDR3s include the opening cysteine and the closing phenylalanine or tryptophan. A D gene is named only where the DNA matches it firmly. A clone size is listed for some rows: how often the clone was seen (once, few, many), or a class if it is expanded.

abundance	j_gene	d_gene	v_gene	CDR3aa	CDR3nt
.	TRBJ1-5	.	TRBV6-2/TRBV6-3	CASSYNRGFYYQPQHF	TGTGCCAGCAGTTACAACCGGGGTTTTTATTATCAGCCCCAGCATTTT
.	TRBJ1-1	TRBD1	TRBV4-1	CASRQTGVPEAFF	TGCGCCAGCAGGCAAACAGGGGTGCCTGAAGCTTTCTTT
.	TRBJ1-2	TRBD1	TRBV15	CATSRTGDYGYTF	TGTGCCACCAGCAGGACAGGGGACTATGGCTACACCTTC
.	TRBJ1-1	.	TRBV7-2	CASSLDRGRAEAFF	TGTGCCAGCAGCTTAGACAGAGGGAGGGCTGAAGCTTTCTTT
.	TRBJ2-1	TRBD1	TRBV7-2	CASSQDRGRNEQFF	TGTGCCAGCAGCCAAGACAGGGGGCGCAATGAGCAGTTCTTC
.	TRBJ2-1	TRBD1	TRBV6-6	CASSYSQGGSYNEQFF	TGTGCCAGCAGTTACTCACAGGGGGGATCTTACAATGAGCAGTTCTTC
.	TRBJ1-5	.	TRBV7-2	CASSPPGQPQHF	TGTGCCAGCAGCCCCCCGGGTCAGCCCCAGCATTTT
.	TRBJ1-5	TRBD1	TRBV4-2	CASSQVNSQTGGVWKPQHF	TGTGCCAGCAGCCAGGTAAACTCCCAAACAGGGGGCGTATGGAAGCCCCAGCATTTT
.	TRBJ2-3	TRBD1	TRBV5-4	CASTRDRATDTQYF	TGTGCCAGCACCCGGGACAGGGCCACAGATACGCAGTATTTT
.	TRBJ1-4	TRBD1	TRBV6-2/TRBV6-3	CASSRTAGTEDEKLFF	TGTGCCAGCAGCCGCACCGCCGGGACAGAAGATGAAAAACTGTTTTTT
.	TRBJ2-6	TRBD2	TRBV15	CATSRDSGGGKSGANVLTF	TGTGCCACCAGCAGAGATAGCGGGGGCGGAAAATCTGGGGCCAACGTCCTGACTTTC
.	TRBJ2-1	.	TRBV30	CAWRGWLGGNEQFF	TGTGCCTGGAGAGGTTGGTTGGGGGGCAATGAGCAGTTCTTC
.	TRBJ1-1	.	TRBV2	CASRAGLVGTEAFF	TGTGCCAGCAGGGCGGGTCTTGTGGGAACTGAAGCTTTCTTT
.	TRBJ1-6	TRBD1	TRBV10-3	CAISEAPGQGDLSTYNSPLHF	TGTGCCATCAGTGAGGCCCCGGGACAGGGTGACCTTAGCACCTATAATTCACCCCTCCACTTT
.	TRBJ2-5	TRBD1	TRBV29-1	CSARQGGETQYF	TGCAGCGCACGACAGGGCGGGGAGACCCAGTACTTC
.	TRBJ1-1	TRBD1	TRBV5-1	CASSFQGAANTEAFF	TGCGCCAGCAGCTTTCAGGGGGCGGCGAACACTGAAGCTTTCTTT
.	TRBJ2-5	TRBD2	TRBV28	CASRPSGGARETQYF	TGTGCCAGCAGACCAAGCGGGGGGGCCAGAGAGACCCAGTACTTC
.	TRBJ1-4	TRBD1	TRBV3-1/TRBV3-2	CASSRWTGGKPFNEKLFF	TGTGCCAGCAGCCGCTGGACAGGGGGGAAACCTTTTAATGAAAAACTGTTTTTT
.	TRBJ1-1	.	TRBV5-6	CASSDGGTEAFF	TGTGCCAGCAGCGACGGGGGCACTGAAGCTTTCTTT
few	TRBJ1-6	TRBD1	TRBV4-2	CASSQSVLGTGDSPLHF	TGTGCCAGCAGCCAATCCGTCCTCGGGACAGGGGATTCACCCCTCCACTTT
.	TRBJ1-3	.	TRBV18	CASSPSATGASGNTIYF	TGTGCCAGCTCACCTTCCGCTACGGGAGCTTCTGGAAACACCATATATTTT
.	TRBJ1-5	.	TRBV2	CASSGQSDSNQPQHF	TGTGCCAGCAGTGGCCAGTCTGATAGCAATCAGCCCCAGCATTTT
once	TRBJ2-1	TRBD2	TRBV30	CAWTGLADLTEQFF	TGTGCCTGGACGGGACTAGCGGACCTGACTGAGCAGTTCTTC